One sample yielded the 5 T cell receptor beta chains listed below, sequenced in a study of shared clonotypes between healthy human individuals. The data were produced by immunoSEQ multiplex PCR, yet TCRdb's version contains in-frame clones alone and is incomplete. The table shows roughly 810,000 clones, with roughly 96% occurring only once. Terminally differentiated effector memory CD45RA+ cells were left out of the naive CD8 fraction, which was CD45RO-negative and positively selected for CCR7. Material: naive CD8+ T cells sorted from blood. The receptor source for this set is a man aged 25 to 40 in good health.

The rearrangement uses TRBV27 and TRBJ2-7; D gene ambiguous. The germline V gene has CDR1 MNHEY and CDR2 SMNVEV (reference sequence). This CDR3 spans 14 amino acids. V lost 0 bases, J lost 1 base, and 7 bases lay in between. CDR3 sequence: CASSLSSDSYEQYF. CDR3 coding DNA: TGTGCCAGCAGTTTATCGTCGGATTCCTACGAGCAGTACTTC.

The gene calls are TRBV7-9 and TRBJ2-5, with 10 bases aligning to TRBD2. V was clipped by 4 bases and J by 1 base; unmatched bases: 6. Germline V gene lookup returns CDR1 SEHNR and CDR2 FQNEAQ (reference sequence). The CDR3 sequence is 16 residues long. The CDR3 sequence: CASSSPSGRGQETQYF. CDR3 bases: TGTGCCAGCAGCTCCCCTAGCGGGAGAGGCCAAGAGACCCAGTACTTC.

The chain uses TRBV7-9 and TRBJ2-7; 9 nucleotides align to TRBD2. The germline V gene encodes CDR1 SEHNR and CDR2 FQNEAQ (reference sequence). V gave up 6 bases and J gave up 2 bases; unmatched junction bases: 17. CDR3 size: 18 residues. The CDR3 nucleotides are TGTGCCAGCAGTCTCACACTGGCGGGAGGGTTGCCCCCCTACGAGCAGTACTTC. It is translated as CASSLTLAGGLPPYEQYF. Complete variable domain (other parts from reference TRBV7-9 and TRBJ2-7): DTGVSQNPRHKITKRGQNVTFRCDPISEHNRLYWYRQTLGQGPEFLTYFQNEAQLEKSRLLSDRFSAERPKGSFSTLEIQRTEQGDSAMYLCASSLTLAGGLPPYEQYFGPGTRLTVT.

V and J are TRBV6-5 and TRBJ2-7, with D perhaps being TRBD1 or TRBD2 (5 bases each). V was shortened by 0 bases and J by 2 bases, with 11 bases between the two germline ends. From germline, CDR1 is MNHEY and CDR2 SVGAGI. There are 15 residues in the CDR3. CDR3 in amino acids: CASSYSGTGTYEQYF. The CDR3 DNA is TGTGCCAGCAGTTACTCCGGGACCGGGACCTACGAGCAGTACTTC.

This clone was seen just once. The gene calls are TRBV7-3 and TRBJ2-3, with TRBD1 matching 9 bases. V was clipped by 4 bases and J by 0 bases; unmatched bases: 2. CDR3 length equals 15 residues. Germline values: CDR1 SGHTA, CDR2 FQGTGA. The CDR3 DNA follows: TGTGCCAGCAGCTCCGGACAGGGGAGCACAGATACGCAGTATTTT. It codes for CASSSGQGSTDTQYF.